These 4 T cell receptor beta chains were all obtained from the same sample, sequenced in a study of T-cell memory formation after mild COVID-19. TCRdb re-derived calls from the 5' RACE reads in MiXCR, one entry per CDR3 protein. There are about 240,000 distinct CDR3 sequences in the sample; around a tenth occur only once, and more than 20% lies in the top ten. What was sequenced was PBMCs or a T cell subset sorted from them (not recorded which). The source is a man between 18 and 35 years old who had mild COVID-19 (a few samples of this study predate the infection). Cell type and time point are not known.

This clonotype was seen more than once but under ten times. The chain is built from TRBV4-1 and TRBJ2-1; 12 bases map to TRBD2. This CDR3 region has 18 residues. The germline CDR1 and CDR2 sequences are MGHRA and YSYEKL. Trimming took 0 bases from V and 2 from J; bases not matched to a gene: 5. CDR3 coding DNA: TGCGCCAGCAGCCAAGATACGACTAGCGGGGGCCCCTACAATGAGCAGTTCTTC. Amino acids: CASSQDTTSGGPYNEQFF.

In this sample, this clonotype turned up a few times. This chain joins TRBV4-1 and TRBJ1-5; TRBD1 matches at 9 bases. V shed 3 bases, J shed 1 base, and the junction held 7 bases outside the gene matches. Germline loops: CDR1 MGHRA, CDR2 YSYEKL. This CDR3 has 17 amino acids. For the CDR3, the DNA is TGCGCCAGCAGCCAGGGGACAGGGACTCGGAGCAATCAGCCCCAGCATTTT. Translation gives CASSQGTGTRSNQPQHF.

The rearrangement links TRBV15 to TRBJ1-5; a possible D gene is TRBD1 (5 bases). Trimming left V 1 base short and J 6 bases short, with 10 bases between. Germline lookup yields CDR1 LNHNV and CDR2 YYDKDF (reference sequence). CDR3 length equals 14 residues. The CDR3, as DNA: TGTGCCACCAGCAGAGTGTTGGGGCCTCAGCCCCAGCATTTT. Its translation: CATSRVLGPQPQHF.

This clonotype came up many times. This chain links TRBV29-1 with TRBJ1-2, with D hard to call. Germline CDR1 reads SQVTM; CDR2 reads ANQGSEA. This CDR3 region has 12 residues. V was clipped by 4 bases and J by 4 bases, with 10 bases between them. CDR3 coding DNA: TGCAGCGTTGGTTCCGATCTCTATGGCTACACCTTC. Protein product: CSVGSDLYGYTF. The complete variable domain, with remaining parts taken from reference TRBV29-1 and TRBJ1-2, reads SAVISQKPSRDICQRGTSLTIQCQVDSQVTMMFWYRQQPGQSLTLIATANQGSEATYESGFVIDKFPISRPNLTFSTLTVSNMSPEDSSIYLCSVGSDLYGYTFGSGTRLTVV.